The subject of this entry is one T cell receptor (beta chain). Method: immunoSEQ multiplex PCR; TCRdb's copy keeps in-frame clones and lacks some. The table has around 380,000 clones, around 87% seen once. The data were obtained in a study of blood T cell repertoires in COVID-19. V shed 8 bases, J shed 3 bases, and the junction held 7 bases outside the gene matches. The CDR3 extends over 14 amino acids. Germline V lookup: CDR1 LNHDA, CDR2 SQIVND (reference sequence). Material for sequencing was PBMCs or T cells enriched from blood (not recorded which). V usage is TRBV19 and J usage is TRBJ2-1; 7 nucleotides agree with TRBD2. The clonotype originates from a man aged 25 to 45 who had recovered from COVID-19. The DNA of the CDR3 is TGTGCCAGTCAAGCGGGGCTTGGCTACAATGAGCAGTTCTTC. Amino acid sequence: CASQAGLGYNEQFF.